This entry is about one T cell receptor beta chain. TCRdb keeps only in-frame clones here, not all; method: immunoSEQ multiplex PCR. Among fewer than 90,000 clones listed, around 92% were seen once. This record comes from a study of technical replicates of blood from a few donors. What was sequenced was T cells isolated from PBMCs. The sequence came from a human donor in good health.

DNA of the CDR3: TGTGCCAGCAGGGGACTTAACACCGGGGAGCTGTTTTTT. Translating gives CASRGLNTGELFF. This chain links TRBV6-5 with TRBJ2-2, with D perhaps TRBD2 (6 bases). V was cut by 6 bases and J by 2 bases, with 7 bases left in between. This CDR3 spans 13 amino acids. Germline CDR1 is MNHEY and CDR2 is SVGAGI.